This is a list of T cell receptor beta chains from one sample in a study of control samples from healthy donors and cancer patients. Method: immunoSEQ multiplex PCR; TCRdb's copy keeps in-frame clones and lacks some. The table records approximately 140,000 clones, about 90% of them present only once. The sample taken for sequencing was PBMCs. The source is a man in his fifties or sixties with head and neck cancer. CDR3s include the opening cysteine and the closing phenylalanine or tryptophan. A D gene is named only where the DNA matches it firmly. Clone size is not always given. Where it is, it says once, few, many or a class for expanded clones.

d_gene,v_gene,abundance,j_gene,CDR3aa,CDR3nt
TRBD2,TRBV5-1,-,TRBJ2-7,CASSWGGLAGETYEQYF,TGCGCCAGCAGCTGGGGGGGACTAGCGGGAGAAACGTACGAGCAGTACTTC
-,TRBV2,-,TRBJ2-2,CASSEPSGGAGGTGELFF,TGTGCCAGCAGTGAACCGTCAGGGGGAGCGGGTGGGACCGGGGAGCTGTTTTTT
-,TRBV6-5,once,TRBJ1-1,CASSYSRIQLEAFF,TGTGCCAGCAGTTACTCACGTATTCAGCTCGAAGCTTTCTTT
TRBD2,TRBV6-5,-,TRBJ2-1,CASSYAGTIYNEQFF,TGTGCCAGCAGTTATGCCGGGACTATCTACAATGAGCAGTTCTTC
-,TRBV28,-,TRBJ1-4,CASSYYEKLFF,TGTGCCAGCAGTTACTATGAAAAACTGTTTTTT
TRBD1,TRBV4-2,-,TRBJ2-1,CASSQEIGRYRDRAYNEQFF,TGTGCCAGCAGCCAAGAGATTGGACGGTATAGGGACAGGGCGTACAATGAGCAGTTCTTC
-,TRBV10-3,-,TRBJ1-2,CAIRGTHQGSYTF,TGTGCCATCAGGGGGACACACCAGGGGAGCTACACCTTC
-,TRBV3-1/TRBV3-2,-,TRBJ2-7,CASSQVMVAGATYEQYF,TGTGCCAGCAGCCAAGTTATGGTCGCGGGGGCGACCTACGAGCAGTACTTC
-,TRBV7-6,-,TRBJ1-5,CASSSGDIQPQHF,TGTGCCAGCAGCTCCGGGGACATTCAGCCCCAGCATTTT
TRBD1,TRBV5-6,-,TRBJ2-5,CASSLWGQGPETQYF,TGTGCCAGCAGCTTGTGGGGACAGGGGCCGGAGACCCAGTACTTC
-,TRBV4-1,once,TRBJ1-5,CASSQLPGQRNQPQHF,TGCGCCAGCAGCCAGTTGCCGGGACAACGCAATCAGCCCCAGCATTTT
-,TRBV30,-,TRBJ1-5,CAWSVGGNQPQHF,TGTGCCTGGAGTGTAGGGGGCAATCAGCCCCAGCATTTT
TRBD2,TRBV10-3,-,TRBJ2-7,CAISEIGGSKDEQYF,TGTGCCATCAGTGAAATCGGCGGGAGTAAGGACGAGCAGTACTTC
TRBD2,TRBV5-1,-,TRBJ2-1,CASSLQRGGIDEQFF,TGCGCCAGCAGCTTACAGCGGGGGGGCATTGATGAGCAGTTCTTC
TRBD1,TRBV5-1,-,TRBJ2-7,CASSQSTGGRYEQYF,TGCGCCAGCAGCCAGTCGACAGGGGGCAGGTACGAGCAGTACTTC
-,TRBV5-5,-,TRBJ2-5,CASSFQRETQYF,TGTGCCAGCAGCTTCCAGCGGGAGACCCAGTACTTC
TRBD1,TRBV25-1,-,TRBJ2-1,CASSDLTGGLSNEQFF,TGTGCCAGCAGTGACCTGACAGGGGGCCTTTCCAATGAGCAGTTCTTC
-,TRBV13,-,TRBJ1-1,CASSSGTWAFF,TGTGCCAGCAGCTCCGGGACCTGGGCTTTCTTT
-,TRBV28,-,TRBJ1-5,CASSLGSHQPQHF,TGTGCCAGCAGTTTAGGCAGTCACCAGCCCCAGCATTTT
-,TRBV20-1,-,TRBJ1-2,CSAPNYGYTF,TGCAGTGCCCCGAACTATGGCTACACCTTC
TRBD1,TRBV7-2,-,TRBJ1-2,CASSYGTGVRSYGYTF,TGTGCCAGCAGTTACGGGACAGGGGTGCGGTCCTATGGCTACACCTTC
-,TRBV9,-,TRBJ2-3,CASSVEGKGPQYF,TGTGCCAGCAGCGTAGAAGGAAAGGGACCGCAGTATTTT
-,TRBV6-5,few,TRBJ2-5,CASRGAEETQYF,TGTGCCAGCAGAGGGGCGGAAGAGACCCAGTACTTC
TRBD2,TRBV10-3,once,TRBJ2-2,CAIRSGLAGVWDTGELFF,TGTGCCATCAGGTCGGGACTAGCGGGAGTATGGGACACCGGGGAGCTGTTTTTT
-,TRBV5-1,-,TRBJ1-1,CASSLRGIRGRGNTEAFF,TGCGCCAGCAGCTTGCGGGGGATCAGGGGCAGGGGAAACACTGAAGCTTTCTTT
-,TRBV19,-,TRBJ1-2,CASRGSDTNYGYTF,TGTGCCAGTAGGGGATCGGACACCAACTATGGCTACACCTTC
-,TRBV6-5,-,TRBJ1-2,CASSYSRGIPHYGYTF,TGTGCCAGCAGTTACTCGAGGGGGATCCCTCACTATGGCTACACCTTC
-,TRBV3-1/TRBV3-2,-,TRBJ1-5,CASSQGRGNQPQHF,TGTGCCAGCAGCCAGGGTAGGGGCAATCAGCCCCAGCATTTT